These T cell receptor beta chains were read from a single sample in a study of Ad26.COV2.S vaccination and SARS-CoV-2 variants. Clones were read by immunoSEQ multiplex PCR, and TCRdb kept only the in-frame ones, dropping some. Counted here are fewer than 400,000 clones, roughly 86% occurring once; the ten biggest clones make up approximately 2%. Specimen: peripheral blood, collected in a trial of Ad26.COV2.S vaccine versus placebo. The receptors derive from a person between 18 and 60 years old who received the Ad26.COV2.S COVID-19 vaccine or a placebo. The CDR3 runs from the conserved cysteine through the conserved F or W. A D gene is named only where the DNA matches it firmly.

V gene	D gene	CDR3 protein
TRBV24-1	TRBD2	CATGAGGPVTGELFF
TRBV5-6	.	CASSAGQSYYEQYF
TRBV11-1	.	CASRPQINTGELFF
TRBV19	.	CASTKEGQRNTEAFF
TRBV13	TRBD1	CASSFEGQGRTDTQYF
TRBV19	.	CATRGGQTNQPQHF
TRBV5-6	TRBD1	CASSPLRDRGMNTEAFF
TRBV5-1	TRBD1	CASSPETGGSQAFF
TRBV3-1/TRBV3-2	.	CASSRDSDRSSYNSPLHF
TRBV6-5	TRBD1	CASRKTGGGGYTF
TRBV6-5	.	CASVGSYEQYF
TRBV19	TRBD1	CASSHLTGGVYEAFF
TRBV25-1	.	CASSGNTGELFF
TRBV25-1	.	CASSAWAGYNSPLHF
TRBV19	TRBD1	CASMQGGRDTEAFF
TRBV18	.	CASSPWRNTEAFF
TRBV14	.	CASSQGNVAKNIQYF
TRBV5-8	.	CASNSHVGSNQPQHF
TRBV28	TRBD1	CASLSTGEMILAGYTF
TRBV4-1	.	CASSQLPVVRRTYNSPLHF
TRBV11-3	.	CASSPGGATQRAFF
TRBV5-8	.	CASGGSSGANVLTF